The source of this T cell receptor (beta chain) is a study of T cells after yellow fever vaccination. Generation of TCR cDNA used 5'RACE template switching (which added a universal primer site and UMIs). MiXCR, run by TCRdb on the 5' RACE reads, gives a single entry per CDR3 protein. The repertoire holds roughly 74,000 distinct CDR3 sequences, around 7% seen once, with roughly 35% in the top ten. The sample holds a few counts of this clonotype. This specimen was CD8+ T cells sorted from PBMCs, taken roughly 5 days after the first yellow fever vaccination. This TCR came from a man between 18 and 35 years old who received the YFV17D yellow fever vaccine.

DNA for the CDR3: TGTGCCAGCAGCGTAGACCCTAGCGGGGGATACAATGAGCAGTTCTTC. It translates to CASSVDPSGGYNEQFF. This chain connects TRBV9 to TRBJ2-1, with 10 bases matching TRBD2. This CDR3 spans 16 amino acids. Germline-derived CDR1 and CDR2 are SGDLS and YYNGEE. Trimming took 0 bases from V and 4 from J; bases not matched to a gene: 4.